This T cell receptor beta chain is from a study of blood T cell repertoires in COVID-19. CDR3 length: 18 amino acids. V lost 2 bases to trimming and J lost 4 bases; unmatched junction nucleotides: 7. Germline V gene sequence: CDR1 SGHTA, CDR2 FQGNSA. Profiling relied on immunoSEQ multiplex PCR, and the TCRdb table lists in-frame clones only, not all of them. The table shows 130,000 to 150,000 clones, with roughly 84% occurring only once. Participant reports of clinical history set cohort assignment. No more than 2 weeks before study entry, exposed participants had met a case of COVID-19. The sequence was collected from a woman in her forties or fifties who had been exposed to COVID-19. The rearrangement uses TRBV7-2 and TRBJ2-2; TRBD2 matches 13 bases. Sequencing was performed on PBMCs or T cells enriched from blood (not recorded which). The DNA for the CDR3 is TGTGCCAGCAGCTTAAAAACTAGCGGGGGGGGCCCCACCGGGGAGCTGTTTTTT. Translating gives CASSLKTSGGGPTGELFF.